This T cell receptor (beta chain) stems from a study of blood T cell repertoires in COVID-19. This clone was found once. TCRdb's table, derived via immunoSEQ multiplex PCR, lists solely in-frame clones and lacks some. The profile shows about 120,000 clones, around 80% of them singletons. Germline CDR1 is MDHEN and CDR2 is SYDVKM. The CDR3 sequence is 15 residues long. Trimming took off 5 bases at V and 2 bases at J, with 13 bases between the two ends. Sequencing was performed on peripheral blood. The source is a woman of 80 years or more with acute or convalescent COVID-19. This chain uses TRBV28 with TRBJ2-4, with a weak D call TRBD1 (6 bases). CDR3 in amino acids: CASSPTGTPKNIQYF. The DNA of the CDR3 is TGTGCCAGCAGTCCCACAGGGACACCCAAAAACATTCAGTACTTC. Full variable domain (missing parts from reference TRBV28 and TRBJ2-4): DVKVTQSSRYLVKRTGEKVFLECVQDMDHENMFWYRQDPGLGLRLIYFSYDVKMKEKGDIPEGYSVSREKKERFSLILESASTNQTSMYLCASSPTGTPKNIQYFGAGTRLSVL.